A single sample gave rise to the 3 T cell receptor beta chains below, sequenced in a study of tumor and adjacent non-tumor tissue in lung cancer. Three rounds of nested PCR, following a modified ARM-PCR protocol, produced the TCRbeta library. TCRdb reprocessed the multiplex PCR reads via MiXCR and lists one record per CDR3 protein. The sample shows more than 120,000 distinct CDR3 sequences, around 61% of them seen only once. RNA was extracted from bulk tissue without any cell sorting. The source material was lung tumor tissue. Every receptor here comes from a man aged 55 to 70 with small cell lung cancer.

The V gene is TRBV20-1, the J gene TRBJ1-4, with TRBD1 as a possible D gene (5 bases). Per the germline V gene, CDR1 is DFQATT and CDR2 is SNEGSKA (reference sequence). Trimming cost V 0 bases and J 1 base, with 12 bases left between them. The CDR3 has 16 residues. The CDR3 region has the DNA TGCAGTGCTAGAGACATCAGGGAGGGAACTAATGAAAAACTGTTTTTT. The encoded protein is CSARDIREGTNEKLFF.

This clonotype occurred many times. The rearrangement uses TRBV6-5 and TRBJ1-3, with D hard to call. Trimming left V 4 bases short and J 1 base short, with 8 bases between. This CDR3 region has 14 residues. CDR1 is MNHEY, CDR2 SVGAGI, per germline. The CDR3 sequence is CASSLAGSGNTIYF. CDR3 bases: TGTGCCAGCAGTTTGGCAGGATCTGGAAACACCATATATTTT.

The chain combines TRBV20-1 with TRBJ1-1; possible D gene TRBD1, 5 bases. The germline V gene has CDR1 DFQATT and CDR2 SNEGSKA (reference sequence). CDR3 length: 13 residues. Between the trimmed V and J ends, which lost 0 bases and 6 bases, there was a span of 11 bases. CDR3: CSARDPPTAEAFF. CDR3 nucleotide sequence: TGCAGTGCTAGAGATCCCCCGACAGCTGAAGCTTTCTTT.